This T cell receptor (beta chain) was documented in a study of T cell repertoires in cytomegalovirus infection. General observations from the study: Carriers of CMV and the relevant HLA type were discriminated by public TCR beta frequency. Ex vivo responses were dominated by HLA-C-restricted CMV-specific TCR beta clonotypes.

Points on this clonotype: The antigen remains undetermined.

This CDR3 is 16 amino acids long. V was shortened by 4 bases and J by 0 bases, with 13 bases between the two germline ends. Germline loops: CDR1 LGHDT, CDR2 YNNKEL (reference sequence). Using its own MiXCR run on the reads, TCRdb lists one record per CDR3 protein. The sample includes about 260,000 distinct CDR3 sequences, roughly an eighth of them seen just once. The sample comprised PBMCs. The V call is TRBV3-1, the J call TRBJ2-1; possibly TRBD2 for D (6 bases). The TCR originated in a human donor in good health (CMV status not recorded). Some clones in this sample may be carry-over from other donors' samples. The CDR3 DNA is TGTGCCAGCAGCCGAAAAGCGGGCAACTCCTACAATGAGCAGTTCTTC. It is translated as CASSRKAGNSYNEQFF.